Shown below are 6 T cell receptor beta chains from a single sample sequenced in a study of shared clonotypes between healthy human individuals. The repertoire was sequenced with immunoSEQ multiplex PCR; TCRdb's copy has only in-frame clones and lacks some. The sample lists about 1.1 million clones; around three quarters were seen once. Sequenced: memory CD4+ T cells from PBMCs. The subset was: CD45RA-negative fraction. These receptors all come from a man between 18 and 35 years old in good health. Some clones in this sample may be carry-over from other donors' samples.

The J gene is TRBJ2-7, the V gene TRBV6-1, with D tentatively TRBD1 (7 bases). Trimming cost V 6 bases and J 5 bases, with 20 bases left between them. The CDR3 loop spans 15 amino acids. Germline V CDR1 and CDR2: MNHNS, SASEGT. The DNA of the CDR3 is TGTGCCAGCAGCCCCCCCGGAGGCAGGGGGGACGAGCAGTACTTC. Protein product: CASSPPGGRGDEQYF.

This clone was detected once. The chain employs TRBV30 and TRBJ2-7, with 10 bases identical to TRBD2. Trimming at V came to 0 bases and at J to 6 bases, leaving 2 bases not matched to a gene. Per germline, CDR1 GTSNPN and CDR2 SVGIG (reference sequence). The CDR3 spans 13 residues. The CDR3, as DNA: TGTGCCTGGAGTGTTTCTAGCGGGAGCGAGCAGTACTTC. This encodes CAWSVSSGSEQYF.

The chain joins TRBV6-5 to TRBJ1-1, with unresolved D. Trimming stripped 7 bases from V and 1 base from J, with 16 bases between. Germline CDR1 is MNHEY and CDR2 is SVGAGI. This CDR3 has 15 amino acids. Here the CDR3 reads CASNRLRETNTEAFF. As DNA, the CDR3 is TGTGCCAGCAATAGGTTAAGAGAAACGAACACTGAAGCTTTCTTT.

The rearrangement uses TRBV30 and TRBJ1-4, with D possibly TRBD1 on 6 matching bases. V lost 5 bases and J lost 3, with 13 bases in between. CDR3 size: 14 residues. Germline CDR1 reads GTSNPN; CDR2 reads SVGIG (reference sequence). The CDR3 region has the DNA TGTGCCTGGTCTACAGGGAGGGCTAATGAAAAACTGTTTTTT. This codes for CAWSTGRANEKLFF.

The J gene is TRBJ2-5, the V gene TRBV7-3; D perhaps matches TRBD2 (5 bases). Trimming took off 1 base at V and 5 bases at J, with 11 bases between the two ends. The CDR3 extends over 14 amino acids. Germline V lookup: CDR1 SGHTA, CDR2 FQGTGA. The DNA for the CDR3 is TGTGCCAGCAGCTTAATGCCTAGCTCGGAGACCCAGTACTTC. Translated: CASSLMPSSETQYF.

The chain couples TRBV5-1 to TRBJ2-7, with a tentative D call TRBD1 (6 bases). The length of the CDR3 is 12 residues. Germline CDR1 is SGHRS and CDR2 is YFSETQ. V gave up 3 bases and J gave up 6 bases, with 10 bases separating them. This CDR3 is CASSSNRVEQYF. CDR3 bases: TGCGCCAGCAGCTCCAACAGGGTCGAGCAGTACTTC.